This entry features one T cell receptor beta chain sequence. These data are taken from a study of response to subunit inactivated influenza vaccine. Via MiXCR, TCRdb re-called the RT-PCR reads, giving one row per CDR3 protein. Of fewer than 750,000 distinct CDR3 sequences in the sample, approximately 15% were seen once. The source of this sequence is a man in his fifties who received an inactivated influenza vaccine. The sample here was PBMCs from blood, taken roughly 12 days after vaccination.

CDR3 DNA: TGTGCCTGGAGTGCTACAGAGTACAATGAGCAGTTCTTC. Amino acids: CAWSATEYNEQFF. This chain connects TRBV30 to TRBJ2-1; D remains ambiguous. The V gene lost 1 base and the J gene lost 4 bases, with 8 bases spanning the gap. Germline CDR1 is GTSNPN and CDR2 is SVGIG (reference sequence). This CDR3 is 13 amino acids long.